This T cell receptor beta chain originates from a study of cytomegalovirus exposure and HLA in healthy donors. The study, taken as a whole, reports: In a later analysis, V- and J-gene trimming of beta chains associated with a DCLRE1C missense variant, replicated independently.

60 Vbeta and 13 Jbeta primers were used in PCR. TCRdb's table, derived via immunoSEQ multiplex PCR, lists solely in-frame clones and lacks some. This table lists about 150,000 clones. The germline V gene has CDR1 GTSNPN and CDR2 SVGIG (reference sequence). This CDR3 has 13 amino acids. With 2 bases removed from V and 8 bases from J, the gap between germline ends came to 12 bases. A remark on this clone: Its antigen is undetermined.

This TCR was recovered from a woman aged 45-60 years in good health and CMV-seronegative. V usage is TRBV30 and J usage is TRBJ2-2, with D hard to call. The sequenced sample was PBMCs. The CDR3 is CAWSRSWAGELFF. The DNA of the CDR3 is TGTGCCTGGAGTAGATCTTGGGCAGGGGAGCTGTTTTTT.